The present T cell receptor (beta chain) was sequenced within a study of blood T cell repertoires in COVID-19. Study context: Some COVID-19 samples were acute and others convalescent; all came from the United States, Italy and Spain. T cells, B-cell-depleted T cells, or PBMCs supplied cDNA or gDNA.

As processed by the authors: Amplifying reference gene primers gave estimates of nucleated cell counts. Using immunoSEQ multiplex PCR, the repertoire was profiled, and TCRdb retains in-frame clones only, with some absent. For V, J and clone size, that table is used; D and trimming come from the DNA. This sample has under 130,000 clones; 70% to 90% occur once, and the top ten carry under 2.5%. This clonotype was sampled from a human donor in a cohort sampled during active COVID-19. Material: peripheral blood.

CDR3 nucleotides: TGTGCCAGCAGTCAAGGGACAGGGGCTCCAGAGACCCAGTACTTC. Translated, it gives CASSQGTGAPETQYF. The chain is built from TRBV6-2 or TRBV6-3 and TRBJ2-5; 10 nucleotides line up with TRBD1. CDR1 and CDR2 from the germline V gene are MNHEY and SVGEGT. The junction had 7 bases not matched to a gene; V was cut back by 5 bases and J by 4 bases. The CDR3 is 15 amino acids.